The 7 T cell receptor beta chains below all came from one sample that was sequenced in a study of blood T cells in healthy people across ages (dated by TCRdb to 2014 to 2015). Receptor libraries were prepared by 5' RACE. These reads were obtained on an Illumina HiSeq 2500. A second PCR of about 6 to 12 cycles was run with a J-beta primer mix and a sample-barcoded 5' primer. TCRdb reanalyzed the raw reads on its own, using fastp at Q25 for trimming and MiXCR for clone calling, and kept in-frame beta chains. Records with the same CDR3 protein are collapsed into one entry carrying the most frequent genes and DNA. Across this sample there are 1.5 million to 2 million distinct CDR3 sequences, with 49% seen only once. Roughly 2.1% of the sample is held by the ten biggest clonotypes. The sample was blood. The source of these receptors is a woman in her thirties or forties in good health.

This rearrangement joins TRBV21-1 to TRBJ1-2. TRBV21-1 is labeled a pseudogene. CDR3 length equals 16 residues. The CDR3 spells CASSKEFGREVYGYTF. CDR3 nucleotide sequence: TGTGCCAGCAGCAAAGAGTTTGGCAGGGAGGTCTATGGCTACACCTTC.

The chain uses TRBV7-2 and TRBJ2-7; TRBD2 is a possible D gene (5 bases). V was shortened by 4 bases and J by 6 bases, with 19 bases between the two germline ends. This CDR3 is built from 15 residues. Germline V gene data show CDR1 as SGHTA and CDR2 as FQGNSA. The CDR3 DNA reads as TGTGCCAGCAGCTCGTATTCTGGGGAGAACGGCGAGCAGTACTTC. Amino acid sequence: CASSSYSGENGEQYF.

Many counts were recorded for this clonotype. V usage is TRBV14 and J usage is TRBJ2-5; no firm D call. The CDR3 sequence is 15 residues long. Trimming took off 1 base at V and 0 bases at J, with 9 bases between the two ends. Per the germline V gene, CDR1 is SGHDN and CDR2 is FVKESK. The CDR3 DNA reads as TGTGCCAGCAGCCAAGCTAAATCCGACCAAGAGACCCAGTACTTC. This codes for CASSQAKSDQETQYF. The variable domain in full, completed from reference TRBV14 and TRBJ2-5, reads EAGVTQFPSHSVIEKGQTVTLRCDPISGHDNLYWYRRVMGKEIKFLLHFVKESKQDESGMPNNRFLAERTGGTYSTLKVQPAELEDSGVYFCASSQAKSDQETQYFGPGTRLLVL.

This chain links TRBV20-1 with TRBJ2-3; 7 nucleotides match TRBD2. V lost 5 bases and J lost 4; bases outside the gene matches: 18. The CDR3 runs to 17 residues. Germline CDR1 is DFQATT and CDR2 is SNEGSKA (reference sequence). Written as DNA, the CDR3 is TGCAGTGCTCTGGGTCTTCTGCGGGGGAGAAGCCCAGATACGCAGTATTTT. Amino acids: CSALGLLRGRSPDTQYF.

This clonotype was observed a few times. The genes are TRBV7-2 and TRBJ2-4; TRBD2 matches at 7 bases. The J call may be mistaken, given a closer DNA end match to TRBJ2-7. The CDR3 is 16 residues long. Germline V gives CDR1 SGHTA, CDR2 FQGNSA. This chain's CDR3 is CASSLQGGSVGYEQYF. The CDR3, as DNA: TGTGCCAGCAGCCTCCAGGGAGGGAGTGTTGGCTACGAGCAGTACTTC.

This clonotype was counted between two and nine times. The chain combines TRBV6-6 with TRBJ2-7; no clear D gene. The CDR3 is made up of 13 amino acids. Deletions cut 0 bases from V and 3 bases from J, with 6 bases between. CDR1 is MNHNY, CDR2 SVGAGI, per germline (reference sequence). The CDR3, as DNA: TGTGCCAGCAGTTACTCTGGCAACTACGAGCAGTACTTC. It yields the protein CASSYSGNYEQYF.

The count of this clonotype is one. The germline gene is not matched at one end of the junction; a read error may be the cause. The V and J genes are TRBV6-2 or TRBV6-3 and TRBJ2-7; 7 bases line up with TRBD2. In germline, CDR1 is MNHEY, CDR2 SVGEGT. The CDR3 length is 14 residues. The CDR3 protein is CASRPPGLPYGQYF. The CDR3 DNA sequence: TGTGCCAGCAGGCCACCGGGACTACCCTACGGGCAGTACTTC.